One sample yielded the 23 T cell receptor beta chains listed below, sequenced in a study of blood T cell repertoires in COVID-19. Assay used: immunoSEQ multiplex PCR; TCRdb lists only in-frame clones, some missing. Among 95,000 to 110,000 clones listed, 80% to 85% were seen once. Material: peripheral blood. Source of these receptors: a man aged 65 to 79 with acute or convalescent COVID-19.

V usage is TRBV6-1 and J usage is TRBJ1-3; D gene unclear. V lost 2 bases, J lost 4 bases, and 12 bases lay in between. Germline V gene sequence: CDR1 MNHNS, CDR2 SASEGT. CDR3 size: 15 residues. The CDR3: CASSESLVRGNTIYF. For the CDR3, the DNA is TGTGCCAGCAGTGAATCGTTGGTGCGAGGAAACACCATATATTTT.

This clone was seen a single time. The chain combines TRBV2 with TRBJ2-2; 12 bases line up with TRBD2. Germline V gene sequence: CDR1 SNHLY, CDR2 FYNNEI. J was trimmed by 5 bases and V by 8 bases; bases with no gene match: 3. CDR3 length equals 14 residues. The CDR3 coding sequence is TGTGCCAGCGGTGGGACTAGCGGGACCGGGGAGCTGTTTTTT. Its translation is CASGGTSGTGELFF.

This rearrangement joins TRBV12-5 to TRBJ2-7; the match to TRBD1 covers 8 bases. Germline CDR1 LGHNT, CDR2 FRNRAP. V trimming: 2 bases; J trimming: 1 base; junction bases outside the gene matches: 7. This CDR3 spans 16 amino acids. As DNA, the CDR3 is TGTGCTAGTGGTTTGTCGGCGGGACAGGCGTCCTACGAGCAGTACTTC. This sequence encodes CASGLSAGQASYEQYF.

This clone was detected once. The chain recombines TRBV29-1 with TRBJ2-1; 8 nucleotides line up with TRBD1. This CDR3 spans 18 amino acids. Germline loops: CDR1 SQVTM, CDR2 ANQGSEA. V dropped 3 bases and J dropped 4; count of bases not matched to a gene: 17. The CDR3, as DNA: TGCAGCGTTGACGACCCGTCGCCCAGGGGGCCGTGGTACAATGAGCAGTTCTTC. Its translation: CSVDDPSPRGPWYNEQFF.

V is TRBV6-5 and J is TRBJ2-5; weak D call: TRBD1 (5 bases). V was shortened by 6 bases and J by 5 bases, with 13 bases between the two germline ends. CDR1 MNHEY and CDR2 SVGAGI come from the germline V gene. This CDR3 contains 13 residues. The CDR3 DNA reads as TGTGCCAGCAGGACGCAGGGTAGGGAGACCCAGTACTTC. The encoded protein is CASRTQGRETQYF.

The DNA of the CDR3 is TGTGCCAGCAGCGCCTACTCAGAGGCTGGCGAAAAACTGTTTTTT. It is translated as CASSAYSEAGEKLFF. V and J are TRBV7-2 and TRBJ1-4; D is unclear. CDR3 size: 15 residues. CDR1 and CDR2 from the germline V gene are SGHTA and FQGNSA. Trimming took 5 bases from V and 8 from J, leaving 18 bases between them.

This clone turned up a few times. The chain has TRBV18 and TRBJ1-5; 9 bases are a match to TRBD1. CDR1 is KGHSH, CDR2 LQKENI, per germline. V gave up 10 bases and J gave up 6 bases; unmatched junction bases: 7. The CDR3 has 13 amino acids. Here the CDR3 reads CATEQGAGQPQHF. DNA of the CDR3: TGTGCCACCGAACAGGGGGCAGGTCAGCCCCAGCATTTT.

DNA for the CDR3: TGCGCCAGCAGTTTAGGAGCGGGGAATGAGCAGTTCTTC. This translates into CASSLGAGNEQFF. The chain couples TRBV5-1 to TRBJ2-1, with 7 bases matching TRBD2. Trimming cost V 5 bases and J 7 bases; bases outside gene matches: 6. The germline gives CDR1 SGHRS, CDR2 YFSETQ. CDR3 size: 13 residues.

This rearrangement joins TRBV19 to TRBJ1-5; 7 bases are a match to TRBD1. The germline CDR1 and CDR2 sequences are LNHDA and SQIVND (reference sequence). V was pared by 9 bases and J by 0 bases, with 17 bases of the junction left unmatched. The length of the CDR3 is 18 residues. The chain's CDR3 is CASARRYWDSYSNQPQHF. CDR3 coding DNA: TGTGCCAGCGCTCGCCGGTACTGGGACAGCTATAGCAATCAGCCCCAGCATTTT.

Regarding this clone: One junction end does not reproduce the germline sequence, and a read error may be involved. The gene calls are TRBV7-9 and TRBJ1-5, with D hard to call. The CDR3 spans 14 residues. In germline, CDR1 is SEHNR, CDR2 FQNEAQ (reference sequence). CDR3 nucleotides: TGTGCCAGCAGCTTATCAGGAAGCAGTCAGCCCCAGCATTTT. Protein: CASSLSGSSQPQHF. Full variable domain (outside the CDR3, taken from reference TRBV7-9 and TRBJ1-5): DTGVSQNPRHKITKRGQNVTFRCDPISEHNRLYWYRQTLGQGPEFLTYFQNEAQLEKSRLLSDRFSAERPKGSFSTLEIQRTEQGDSAMYLCASSLSGSSQPQHFGDGTRLSIL.

This clone was detected a few times. The V and J genes are TRBV21-1 and TRBJ2-7; the D segment call TRBD1 is taken from the table without a DNA check. TRBV21-1 constitutes a pseudogene. There are 13 residues in the CDR3. CDR3 nucleotide sequence: TGTGCCAGCAGCAAAGTTAGGGGTTTCGAGCAGTACTTC. This sequence encodes CASSKVRGFEQYF.

The chain combines TRBV10-3 with TRBJ2-2; 16 nucleotides match TRBD2. The CDR3 has 17 amino acids. After removal of 7 bases from V and 0 bases from J, the junction contained 2 bases not matched to a gene. The germline V gene has CDR1 ENHRY and CDR2 SYGVKD. CDR3: CAITGTSGGANTGELFF. For the CDR3, the DNA is TGTGCCATCACTGGGACTAGCGGGGGGGCGAACACCGGGGAGCTGTTTTTT.

This chain links TRBV7-8 with TRBJ1-1; 10 positions match TRBD1. V shed 6 bases and J 8 bases; nucleotides not matched to a gene: 6. The length of the CDR3 is 13 residues. Germline CDR1 and CDR2: SGHVS and FQNEAQ. The CDR3 DNA follows: TGTGCCAGCAGTCCCGGGACAGGGGCGGAAGCTTTCTTT. Translated: CASSPGTGAEAFF.

V usage is TRBV5-1 and J usage is TRBJ1-2, with TRBD1 identical over 8 bases. The germline V gene encodes CDR1 SGHRS and CDR2 YFSETQ. This CDR3 comprises 13 residues. Trimming took 7 bases from V and 4 from J; bases not matched to a gene: 6. The CDR3 DNA sequence: TGCGCCAGCGGACAGGGTTCATTCTATGGCTACACCTTC. Its protein is CASGQGSFYGYTF. Full variable domain (rest looked up from reference TRBV5-1 and TRBJ1-2): KAGVTQTPRYLIKTRGQQVTLSCSPISGHRSVSWYQQTPGQGLQFLFEYFSETQRNKGNFPGRFSGRQFSNSRSEMNVSTLELGDSALYLCASGQGSFYGYTFGSGTRLTVV.

The V gene is TRBV25-1, the J gene TRBJ2-1; 7 bases are shared with TRBD1. The CDR3 extends over 14 amino acids. Germline lookup yields CDR1 MGHDK and CDR2 SYGVNS. Trimming cost V 6 bases and J 3 bases; bases outside gene matches: 5. The CDR3 nucleotides read TGTGCCAGCAGCCGACAGGGTAACTACAATGAGCAGTTCTTC. This encodes CASSRQGNYNEQFF.

V is TRBV7-8 and J is TRBJ2-7; 8 bases fit TRBD1. Germline CDR1 reads SGHVS; CDR2 reads FQNEAQ. CDR3 length: 14 residues. J was trimmed by 3 bases and V by 8 bases; bases with no gene match: 9. In nucleotides, the CDR3 is TGTGCCAGCCAATCCGGGACAGGCTACTACGAGCAGTACTTC. Its translation is CASQSGTGYYEQYF.

The chain recombines TRBV3-1 (or the pseudogene TRBV3-2) with TRBJ2-3, with no clear D. CDR1 is LGHDT, CDR2 YNNKEL, per germline (reference sequence). The ends were cut back, 0 bases at V and 5 bases at J, with 9 bases in the middle. The CDR3 runs 14 residues. This CDR3 is CASSQDTVLDTQYF. CDR3 coding DNA: TGTGCCAGCAGCCAAGATACAGTTTTAGATACGCAGTATTTT.

This clone was seen a few times. The chain joins TRBV5-1 to TRBJ2-5; the D gene is possibly TRBD2 (6 bases). Germline assignment: CDR1 SGHRS and CDR2 YFSETQ. The CDR3 has 13 amino acids. Deletions cut 6 bases from V and 3 bases from J, with 12 bases between. The CDR3 DNA reads TGCGCCAGCATGGGAGGTGGGGAAGAGACCCAGTACTTC. This gives the protein CASMGGGEETQYF.

V gene TRBV12-3 or TRBV12-4 combines with J gene TRBJ1-2; 7 positions match TRBD1. This CDR3 contains 13 residues. V lost 1 base to trimming and J lost 7 bases; unmatched junction nucleotides: 3. The CDR3 region has the DNA TGTGCCAGCAGTTTAGAAGGGGGCCTTGGCTACACCTTC. It codes for CASSLEGGLGYTF.

The chain uses TRBV5-1 and TRBJ2-2, with 10 bases lining up with TRBD2. The V gene end was trimmed by 2 bases and the J gene end by 4 bases; junction bases not matched to a gene: 8. The CDR3 contains 17 residues. The germline V gene has CDR1 SGHRS and CDR2 YFSETQ. The CDR3 is CASSLQLAGSGTGELFF. The CDR3 DNA is TGCGCCAGCAGCTTACAACTAGCGGGGTCTGGCACCGGGGAGCTGTTTTTT.

This chain uses TRBV5-4 with TRBJ2-6; TRBD1 matches at 9 bases. The V gene's germline CDR1 is SGHNT and CDR2 YYREEE (reference sequence). The junction had 10 bases not matched to a gene; V was cut back by 0 bases and J by 0 bases. This CDR3 has 20 amino acids. CDR3 sequence reads: CASSLGDRDRASSGANVLTF. The CDR3 DNA is TGTGCCAGCAGCTTGGGAGACCGGGACAGGGCATCCTCTGGGGCCAACGTCCTGACTTTC.

This clone appeared once. V and J are TRBV7-8 and TRBJ2-2; TRBD2 might be the D (6 bases). This CDR3 comprises 13 residues. Deletions cut 3 bases from V and 5 bases from J, with 7 bases between. Looked up from germline, CDR1 is SGHVS and CDR2 is FQNEAQ. The CDR3 protein is CASSLEGTGELFF. CDR3 in DNA: TGTGCCAGCAGCTTGGAGGGGACCGGGGAGCTGTTTTTT.

The chain joins TRBV12-3 or TRBV12-4 to TRBJ1-1; perhaps TRBD1 as D (5 bases). This CDR3 has 13 residues. V dropped 6 bases and J dropped 7 bases, with 15 bases sitting between them. CDR3 protein: CASRSDSGLEAFF. In nucleotides, the CDR3 is TGTGCCAGCAGATCCGACAGTGGGCTTGAAGCTTTCTTT.